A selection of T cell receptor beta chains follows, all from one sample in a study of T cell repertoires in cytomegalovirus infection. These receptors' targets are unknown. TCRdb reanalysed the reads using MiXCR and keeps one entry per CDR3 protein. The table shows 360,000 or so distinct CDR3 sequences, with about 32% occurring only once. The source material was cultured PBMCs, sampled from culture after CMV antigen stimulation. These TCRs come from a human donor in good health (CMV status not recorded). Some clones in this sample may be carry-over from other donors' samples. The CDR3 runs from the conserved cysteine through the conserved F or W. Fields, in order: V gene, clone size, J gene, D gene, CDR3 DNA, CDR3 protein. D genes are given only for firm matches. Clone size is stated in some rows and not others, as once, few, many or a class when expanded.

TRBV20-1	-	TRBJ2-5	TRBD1	TGCAGTGCTAGTGCCGGGACAGGGGGCGGAGAGACCCAGTACTTC	CSASAGTGGGETQYF
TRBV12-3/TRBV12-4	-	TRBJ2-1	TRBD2	TGTGCCAGCAGTTCCCCTTGGACAGGGAAGACCGGGACTAGCGATAACAATGAGCAGTTCTTC	CASSSPWTGKTGTSDNNEQFF
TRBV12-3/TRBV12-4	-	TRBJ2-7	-	TGTGCCAGCACCAATTCCTTTAGGATGTCCTACGAGCAGTACTTC	CASTNSFRMSYEQYF
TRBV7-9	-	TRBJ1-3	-	TGTGCCAGCAGCTTAGGGACAGCCATCGGAAACACCATATATTTT	CASSLGTAIGNTIYF
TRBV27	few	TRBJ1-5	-	TGTGCCAGCAGTTTAAATTTTGACAGATTCCCCCGGCCCCAGCATTTT	CASSLNFDRFPRPQHF
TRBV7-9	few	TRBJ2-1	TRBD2	TGTGCCAGCAGCTCACCACTAGCGGGAAGCTTCTACAATGAGCAGTTCTTC	CASSSPLAGSFYNEQFF
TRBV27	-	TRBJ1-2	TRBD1	TGTGCCAGCAGACACCTCACGCGACAGGGGACCTATGGCTACACCTTC	CASRHLTRQGTYGYTF
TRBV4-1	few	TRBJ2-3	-	TGCGCCAGCAGCCAAGAACTAATTGCTGGAGATACGCAGTATTTT	CASSQELIAGDTQYF
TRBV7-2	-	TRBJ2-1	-	TGTGCCAGCAGCGCGCCGGGCGTACCCTACAATGAGCAGTTCTTC	CASSAPGVPYNEQFF
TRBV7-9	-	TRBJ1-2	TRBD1	TGTGCCAGCAGCTATGGACAGGGGAATGGCTACACCTTC	CASSYGQGNGYTF
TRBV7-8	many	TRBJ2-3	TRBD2	TGTGCCAGCAGCTTAGCCCTAGCGGGTGCAGATACGCAGTATTTT	CASSLALAGADTQYF
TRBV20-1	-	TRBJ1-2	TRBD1	TGCAGTGCCAGAAAGGGACAGGCGTATGGCTACACCTTC	CSARKGQAYGYTF
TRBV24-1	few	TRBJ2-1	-	TGTGCCACCAGTGATTTCGCTCGGGATGAGCAGTTCTTC	CATSDFARDEQFF
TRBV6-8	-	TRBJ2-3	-	TGTGCCAGCAGTTACTCCACCTCAGATACGCAGTATTTT	CASSYSTSDTQYF
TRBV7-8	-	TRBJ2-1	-	TGTGCCAGGAGTTTAGGCGGGGTGGGCAATGAGCAGTTCTTC	CARSLGGVGNEQFF
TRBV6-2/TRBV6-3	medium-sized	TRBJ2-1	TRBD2	TGTGCCAGCATTTCGGGACTAGCGGGAGAGGACAATGAGCAGTTCTTC	CASISGLAGEDNEQFF
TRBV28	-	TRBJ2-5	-	TGTGCCAGCAGTTTCCGCAGGGGCCAAGAGACCCAGTACTTC	CASSFRRGQETQYF
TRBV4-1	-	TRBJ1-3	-	TGCGCCAGCAGCCAACGGGACGGTAGCTCTGGAAACACCATATATTTT	CASSQRDGSSGNTIYF
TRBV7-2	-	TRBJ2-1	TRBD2	TGTGCCAGCAGCTTTAGCAGGACTAGCGGGAGGCATACCTACAATGAGCAGTTCTTC	CASSFSRTSGRHTYNEQFF
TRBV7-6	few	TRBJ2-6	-	TGTGCCAGCAGCTTAGAGTCTACAGGGACATGGGCCAACGTCCTGACTTTC	CASSLESTGTWANVLTF
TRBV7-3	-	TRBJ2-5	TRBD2	TGTGCCAGCAGCCGCGGACTAGCGGGAATAGAGACCCAGTACTTC	CASSRGLAGIETQYF
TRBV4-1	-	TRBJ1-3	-	TGCGCCAGCAGCCCCGTGGCGCGCACCTCGGGAAACACCATATATTTT	CASSPVARTSGNTIYF
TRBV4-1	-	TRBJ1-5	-	TGCGCCAGCAGCCAAGGTCGATACAATCAGCCCCAGCATTTT	CASSQGRYNQPQHF
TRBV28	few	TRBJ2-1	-	TGTGCCAGCGGCTTAGGGGGTCCCTACAATGAGCAGTTCTTC	CASGLGGPYNEQFF
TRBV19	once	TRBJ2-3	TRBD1	TGTGCCAGTAGGGACAGGGGTAAGGGTACGCAGTATTTT	CASRDRGKGTQYF
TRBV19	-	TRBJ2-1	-	TGTGCCAGTAGTTTAAGGTCCGGGAATGAGCAGTTCTTC	CASSLRSGNEQFF
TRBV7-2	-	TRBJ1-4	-	TGTGCCAGCAGCTTCTTACCCCGTGGAAAACTGTTTTTT	CASSFLPRGKLFF
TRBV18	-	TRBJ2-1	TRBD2	TGTGCCAGCTCGCACGGGGGGAACTACAATGAGCAGTTCTTC	CASSHGGNYNEQFF
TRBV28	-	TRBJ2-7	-	TGTGCCAGCAGCGCCCCAGGGACTCTCTACGAGCAGTACTTC	CASSAPGTLYEQYF
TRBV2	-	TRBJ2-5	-	TGTGCCAGCACCCCTGGGGTGGGGACCCAGTACTTC	CASTPGVGTQYF
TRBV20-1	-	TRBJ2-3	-	TGCAGTGCTATAGGGCTGGCAGATACGCAGTATTTT	CSAIGLADTQYF
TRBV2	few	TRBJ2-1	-	TGTGCCAGCGGGGGTGGGCTGGGGTCCTACAATGAGCAGTTCTTC	CASGGGLGSYNEQFF
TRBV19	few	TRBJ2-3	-	TGTGCCAGTAGCGGGTTTGAGAGGACGCAGTATTTT	CASSGFERTQYF
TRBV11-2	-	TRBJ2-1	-	TGTGCCAGCAGCCCCTGGACCCACAATGAGCAGTTCTTC	CASSPWTHNEQFF